This paragraph reports one T cell receptor beta chain. Its antigen is not known. Template switching added a universal primer binding site, and final cDNA carried unique molecular identifiers. TCRdb reprocessed the 5' RACE reads via MiXCR and lists one record per CDR3 protein. Here the sample spans approximately 490,000 distinct CDR3 sequences, under 25% being singletons. This sample is drawn from a study of identical twins. General study points: Insertions ran lower in abundant cord blood beta clonotypes, though not in memory repertoires. Models underestimated out-of-frame TCR alpha sharing in monozygotic twins. Invariant populations such as MAIT and iNKT cells could partly muddle zero-insertion analyses.

From germline, CDR1 is ENHRY and CDR2 SYGVKD. The CDR3 spans 18 residues. V shed 5 bases, J shed 1 base, and the junction held 6 bases outside the gene matches. These records were also assigned to another study, of yellow fever vaccine responses in identical twins.

Sequencing input: CD4+ T cells sorted from blood. The TCR comes from a woman under 30 in good health. The genes are TRBV10-3 and TRBJ2-2; 14 bases match TRBD2. CDR3 sequence reads: CAISSGLAGGENTGELFF. CDR3 nucleotide sequence: TGTGCCATCAGTTCCGGACTAGCGGGGGGCGAGAACACCGGGGAGCTGTTTTTT.